This T cell receptor beta chain originates from a study of cytomegalovirus exposure and HLA in healthy donors. Findings and limits, study-wide: Across HLA loci, a later analysis found differing TCR association rates, with DRB1 most and HLA-C fewest. The study found most TCR sequences rare, yet found some public TCRs in many donors.

Germline loops: CDR1 GTSNPN, CDR2 SVGIG (reference sequence). The CDR3 loop spans 16 amino acids. The V gene lost 0 bases and the J gene lost 8 bases, with 22 bases spanning the gap. Notes on this clone: Its antigen remains unidentified.

Amplification used 60 Vbeta primers and 13 Jbeta primers. Profiled with immunoSEQ multiplex PCR; TCRdb holds only in-frame clones, not every one. This sample carries roughly 97,000 clones, roughly four fifths of them seen once, and the ten largest clones take about 5.5%. This chain links TRBV30 with TRBJ1-2; possible D gene TRBD1, 5 bases. Sequenced input: PBMCs. This receptor was obtained from a man between 35 and 55 years old in good health and CMV-seropositive. The CDR3 spells CAWSVLTGSSGGGYTF. In DNA, the CDR3 is TGTGCCTGGAGTGTACTGACTGGGAGCTCTGGGGGGGGCTACACCTTC.